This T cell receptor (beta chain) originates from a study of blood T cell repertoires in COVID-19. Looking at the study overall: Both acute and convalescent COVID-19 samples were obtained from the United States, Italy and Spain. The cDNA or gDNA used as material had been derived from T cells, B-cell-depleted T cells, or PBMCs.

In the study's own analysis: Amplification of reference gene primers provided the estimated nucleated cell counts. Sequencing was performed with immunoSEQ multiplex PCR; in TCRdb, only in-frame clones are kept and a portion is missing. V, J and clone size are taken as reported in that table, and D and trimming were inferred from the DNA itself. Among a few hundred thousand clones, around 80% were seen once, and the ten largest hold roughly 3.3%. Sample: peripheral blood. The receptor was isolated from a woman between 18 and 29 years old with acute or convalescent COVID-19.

This CDR3 reads CASSDGTGGNTEAFF. CDR3 bases: TGTGCCAGCAGTGACGGGACAGGGGGAAACACTGAAGCTTTCTTT. The rearrangement links TRBV6-4 to TRBJ1-1, with 11 positions matching TRBD1. Germline values: CDR1 MRHNA, CDR2 SNTAGT. The CDR3 consists of 15 residues. Germline trimming cut 2 bases from V and 2 bases from J; bases unmatched to any gene: 1.